This passage covers 17 T cell receptor beta chains from one sample sequenced in a study of shared clonotypes between healthy human individuals. Sequencing used immunoSEQ multiplex PCR; TCRdb keeps in-frame clones, though not all of them. The sample lists millions of clones, about 92% seen once, with 0.39% in the top ten. The sequenced sample consisted of naive CD4+ T cells from PBMCs. Subset noted: CD45RA+ positively selected. These receptor sequences come from a man younger than 35 in good health. Some clones in this sample may be carry-over from other donors' samples.

This rearrangement joins TRBV6-5 to TRBJ2-7; a possible D gene is TRBD2 (5 bases). CDR1 MNHEY and CDR2 SVGAGI come from the germline V gene. This CDR3 is built from 15 residues. With 7 bases removed from V and 3 bases from J, the gap between germline ends came to 19 bases. The CDR3 spells CASTTPRGRIYEQYF. CDR3 nucleotides: TGTGCCAGCACCACACCTAGAGGGCGTATCTACGAGCAGTACTTC.

V gene TRBV9 combines with J gene TRBJ2-7; no reliable D call. This CDR3 has 14 amino acids. V was clipped by 0 bases and J by 5 bases, with 12 bases between them. The V gene's germline CDR1 is SGDLS and CDR2 YYNGEE. CDR3 in DNA: TGTGCCAGCAGCGTAGGACCCCCGCCCGACGAGCAGTACTTC. Protein product: CASSVGPPPDEQYF. Full variable domain (missing parts from reference TRBV9 and TRBJ2-7): DSGVTQTPKHLITATGQRVTLRCSPRSGDLSVYWYQQSLDQGLQFLIQYYNGEERAKGNILERFSAQQFPDLHSELNLSSLELGDSALYFCASSVGPPPDEQYFGPGTRLTVT.

The genes are TRBV7-3 and TRBJ2-2; unclear D gene. CDR3 size: 16 residues. Germline V gene sequence: CDR1 SGHTA, CDR2 FQGTGA. V lost 5 bases and J lost 4, with 17 bases in between. The CDR3 protein is CASSPPGSPGTGELFF. CDR3 bases: TGTGCCAGCAGCCCCCCCGGTTCCCCGGGCACCGGGGAGCTGTTTTTT.

The chain couples TRBV7-3 to TRBJ2-3, with TRBD2 matching over 12 bases. Germline CDR1 reads SGHTA; CDR2 reads FQGTGA. The V segment lost 5 bases and the J segment 5 bases; nucleotides outside the gene matches: 11. The CDR3 has 17 residues. CDR3 DNA sequence: TGTGCCAGCAGCGCCCAGACTAGCGGGAGAGGCGGAGATACGCAGTATTTT. It specifies CASSAQTSGRGGDTQYF.

The chain uses TRBV28 and TRBJ1-2; maybe TRBD1 (6 bases). V lost 6 bases to trimming and J lost 8 bases, with 16 bases between them. There are 13 residues in the CDR3. Germline loops: CDR1 MDHEN, CDR2 SYDVKM. The CDR3 loop is CASRPTGFGGYTF. CDR3 nucleotides: TGTGCCAGCAGACCCACAGGGTTCGGGGGCTACACCTTC.

This chain uses TRBV19 with TRBJ1-2, with TRBD1 as a possible D gene (6 bases). The CDR3 contains 13 residues. Trimming left V 4 bases short and J 6 bases short, with 12 bases between. The V gene's germline CDR1 is LNHDA and CDR2 SQIVND (reference sequence). CDR3: CASSNRVEDGYTF. In nucleotides, the CDR3 is TGTGCCAGTAGTAACAGGGTTGAAGATGGCTACACCTTC.

This chain links TRBV4-1 with TRBJ2-7, with a weak D call TRBD1 (7 bases). Trimming stripped 4 bases from V and 1 base from J, with 17 bases between. Germline V CDR1 and CDR2: MGHRA, YSYEKL. This CDR3 has 16 amino acids. The CDR3 loop reads CASSLFRGTESYEQYF. For the CDR3, the DNA is TGCGCCAGCAGCCTTTTCCGGGGGACAGAGTCCTACGAGCAGTACTTC.

The V gene is TRBV5-1, the J gene TRBJ1-1, with D possibly being TRBD1 (6 bases). Germline loops: CDR1 SGHRS, CDR2 YFSETQ. V lost 2 bases and J 4 bases, leaving 18 bases between the germline ends. This CDR3 contains 16 residues. The DNA of the CDR3 is TGCGCCAGCAGCTTATGGACAGCTCAGAAAGGCACTGAAGCTTTCTTT. Translation gives CASSLWTAQKGTEAFF.

This chain joins TRBV5-1 and TRBJ1-6; 8 bases match TRBD1. Germline V gene data show CDR1 as SGHRS and CDR2 as YFSETQ. The length of the CDR3 is 15 residues. The V and J ends lost 0 bases and 7 bases, in that order; junction bases with no gene match: 3. The CDR3, as DNA: TGCGCCAGCAGCTTGGAACAGGGGGGGAATTCACCCCTCCACTTT. Protein product: CASSLEQGGNSPLHF.

The CDR3 DNA reads TGCAGCGCCGCGGACAGGGCCGGATATGGCTACACCTTC. Its protein product is CSAADRAGYGYTF. The gene calls are TRBV29-1 and TRBJ1-2; 8 positions match TRBD1. The CDR3 contains 13 residues. Germline loops: CDR1 SQVTM, CDR2 ANQGSEA. Trimming cost V 7 bases and J 5 bases; bases outside gene matches: 9.

This chain connects TRBV2 to TRBJ1-2; D call uncertain. CDR1 is SNHLY and CDR2 is FYNNEI in the germline V gene. V was clipped by 3 bases and J by 7 bases, with 3 bases between them. CDR3 length equals 10 residues. The CDR3 region is CASSDPGYTF. The CDR3 nucleotides read TGTGCCAGCAGTGACCCTGGCTACACCTTC.

The rearrangement links TRBV5-4 to TRBJ2-2, with 11 positions matching TRBD2. The CDR3 loop spans 19 amino acids. Trimming at V came to 4 bases and at J to 5 bases, leaving 16 bases not matched to a gene. Germline V gene lookup returns CDR1 SGHNT and CDR2 YYREEE (reference sequence). The chain's CDR3 is CASSRGMVAGGPGTGELFF. The CDR3 region has the DNA TGTGCCAGCAGCAGAGGGATGGTAGCGGGAGGGCCGGGTACCGGGGAGCTGTTTTTT.

CDR3 protein: CASSTGTSGRIYEQYF. The CDR3 DNA reads TGCGCCAGCAGCACCGGGACTAGCGGGAGGATCTACGAGCAGTACTTC. The gene calls are TRBV5-1 and TRBJ2-7, with 15 positions matching TRBD2. In germline, CDR1 is SGHRS, CDR2 YFSETQ. After removal of 4 bases from V and 3 bases from J, the junction contained 5 bases not matched to a gene. The CDR3 length is 16 residues.

This chain uses TRBV5-1 with TRBJ1-5; D possibly corresponds to TRBD1 (5 bases). The CDR3 is 13 amino acids. In germline, CDR1 is SGHRS, CDR2 YFSETQ. V was trimmed by 5 bases and J by 5 bases, leaving 11 bases between them. The CDR3 is CASRGEMDQPQHF. In DNA, the CDR3 is TGCGCCAGCAGAGGGGAAATGGATCAGCCCCAGCATTTT.

The chain employs TRBV19 and TRBJ2-7; D possibly matches TRBD1 or TRBD2 (6 bases each). The CDR3 is 13 amino acids. Germline assignment: CDR1 LNHDA and CDR2 SQIVND (reference sequence). Trimming cost V 5 bases and J 2 bases, with 10 bases left between them. The CDR3 region has the DNA TGTGCCAGTAGTCGGGGGCCCCCCTACGAGCAGTACTTC. This codes for CASSRGPPYEQYF.

V gene TRBV7-2 combines with J gene TRBJ1-2; 9 bases match TRBD1. CDR3 length: 13 residues. V shed 5 bases and J 8 bases; nucleotides not matched to a gene: 6. Germline CDR1 and CDR2: SGHTA and FQGNSA. CDR3 bases: TGTGCCAGCAGCACACGGACAGGGGACGGCTACACCTTC. Its translation: CASSTRTGDGYTF.

The chain recombines TRBV7-9 with TRBJ1-2; TRBD1 matches at 7 bases. With V trimmed by 4 bases and J by 8 bases, 16 bases remained unmatched. Germline assignment: CDR1 SEHNR and CDR2 FQNEAQ (reference sequence). This CDR3 spans 16 amino acids. The CDR3 is CASSSQHQGGAGGYTF. As DNA, the CDR3 is TGTGCCAGCAGCTCTCAACATCAAGGGGGCGCCGGGGGCTACACCTTC.